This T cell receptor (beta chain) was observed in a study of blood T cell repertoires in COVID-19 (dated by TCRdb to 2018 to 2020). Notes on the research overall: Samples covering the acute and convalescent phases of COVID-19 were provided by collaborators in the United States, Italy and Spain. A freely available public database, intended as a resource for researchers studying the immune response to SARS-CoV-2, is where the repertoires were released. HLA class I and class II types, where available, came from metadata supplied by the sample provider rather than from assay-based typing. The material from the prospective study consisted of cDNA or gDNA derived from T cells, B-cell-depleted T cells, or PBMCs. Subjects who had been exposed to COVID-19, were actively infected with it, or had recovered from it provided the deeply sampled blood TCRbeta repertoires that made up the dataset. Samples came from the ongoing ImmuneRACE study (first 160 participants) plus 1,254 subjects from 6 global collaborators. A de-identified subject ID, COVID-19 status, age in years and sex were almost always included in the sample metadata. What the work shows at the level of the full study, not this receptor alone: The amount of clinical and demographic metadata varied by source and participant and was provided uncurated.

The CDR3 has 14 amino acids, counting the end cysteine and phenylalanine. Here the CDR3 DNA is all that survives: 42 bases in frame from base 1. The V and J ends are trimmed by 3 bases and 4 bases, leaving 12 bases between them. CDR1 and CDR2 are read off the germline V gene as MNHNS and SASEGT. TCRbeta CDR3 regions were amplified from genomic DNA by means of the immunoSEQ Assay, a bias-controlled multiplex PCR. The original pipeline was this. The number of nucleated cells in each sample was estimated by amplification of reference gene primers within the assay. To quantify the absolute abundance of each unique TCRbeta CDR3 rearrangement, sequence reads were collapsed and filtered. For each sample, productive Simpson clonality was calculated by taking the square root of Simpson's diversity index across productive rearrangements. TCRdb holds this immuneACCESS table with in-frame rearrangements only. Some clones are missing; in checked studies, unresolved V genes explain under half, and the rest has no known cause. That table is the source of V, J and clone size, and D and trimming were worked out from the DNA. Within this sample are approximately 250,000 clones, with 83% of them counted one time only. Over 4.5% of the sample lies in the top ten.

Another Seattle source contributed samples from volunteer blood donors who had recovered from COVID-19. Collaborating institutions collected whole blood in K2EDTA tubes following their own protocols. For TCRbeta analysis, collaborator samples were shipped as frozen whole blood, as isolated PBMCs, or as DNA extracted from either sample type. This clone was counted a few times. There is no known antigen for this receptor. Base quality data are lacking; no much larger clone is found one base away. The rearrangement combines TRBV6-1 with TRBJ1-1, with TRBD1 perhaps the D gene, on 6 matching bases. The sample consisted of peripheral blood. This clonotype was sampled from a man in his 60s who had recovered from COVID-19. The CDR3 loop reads CASSDPAGATEAFF. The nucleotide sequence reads TGTGCCAGCAGTGATCCCGCAGGGGCCACTGAAGCTTTCTTT.